This passage covers 30 T cell receptor beta chains from one sample sequenced in a study of post-analysis software for immune sequencing data. Their recognized antigens are unknown. Study observations and caveats: Patients showed TRBV5-6, TRBV5-1 and TRBV20-1 among roughly 5 TRBV segments more frequent than in controls.

The TCR beta cDNA libraries contained unique molecular identifiers. TCRdb called the PCR reads again in MiXCR, with one record for every CDR3 protein. In the table there are roughly 570,000 distinct CDR3 sequences, around 31% of which are singletons. The material sequenced was blood. The receptors here all came from a girl aged 2 to 17 with multiple sclerosis.

V gene TRBV10-3 combines with J gene TRBJ2-7; D gene unclear. V dropped 9 bases and J dropped 4 bases, with 13 bases sitting between them. The CDR3 runs 12 residues. The V gene's germline CDR1 is ENHRY and CDR2 SYGVKD. The CDR3 reads CAIKAQEYEQYF. CDR3 bases: TGTGCCATAAAAGCTCAGGAATACGAGCAGTACTTC.

In this sample, this clonotype turned up a few times. The rearrangement joins TRBV10-3 to TRBJ2-5; 11 positions agree with TRBD1. Germline CDR1 reads ENHRY; CDR2 reads SYGVKD. J was trimmed by 5 bases and V by 2 bases; bases with no gene match: 4. This CDR3 has 15 residues. The chain's CDR3 is CAISEIGQGAETQYF. DNA of the CDR3: TGTGCCATCAGTGAGATTGGACAGGGGGCGGAGACCCAGTACTTC.

This clonotype was seen many times. The rearrangement links TRBV12-3 or TRBV12-4 to TRBJ1-2; 7 nucleotides align to TRBD1. The V and J ends lost 5 bases and 4 bases, in that order; junction bases with no gene match: 7. This CDR3 is 14 amino acids long. Here the CDR3 DNA reads TGTGCCAGCAGTCGGGACAGTATGGTCTATGGCTACACCTTC. Its translation: CASSRDSMVYGYTF.

The chain carries TRBV5-1 and TRBJ2-1, with 10 bases identical to TRBD1. From germline, CDR1 is SGHRS and CDR2 YFSETQ. With 3 bases clipped from V and 6 bases from J, the junction kept 6 bases outside the gene matches. This CDR3 region has 15 residues. Here the CDR3 reads CASSWRTGGPNEQFF. Written as DNA, the CDR3 is TGCGCCAGCAGCTGGCGGACAGGGGGGCCCAATGAGCAGTTCTTC.

This clonotype has only a few counts. The chain joins TRBV28 to TRBJ2-4, with TRBD1 identical over 8 bases. Per the germline V gene, CDR1 is MDHEN and CDR2 is SYDVKM. There are 14 residues in the CDR3. Losses at the gene ends were 6 bases for V and 6 bases for J; bases not matched to a gene: 7. CDR3 region: CASSLAGQGNIQYF. CDR3 DNA: TGTGCCAGCAGCCTAGCTGGACAGGGAAACATTCAGTACTTC. Supplemented by reference TRBV28 and TRBJ2-4, the full variable domain reads DVKVTQSSRYLVKRTGEKVFLECVQDMDHENMFWYRQDPGLGLRLIYFSYDVKMKEKGDIPEGYSVSREKKERFSLILESASTNQTSMYLCASSLAGQGNIQYFGAGTRLSVL.

The rearrangement links TRBV20-1 to TRBJ2-4, with 9 bases identical to TRBD1. The J call is uncertain, as TRBJ2-7 better fits the DNA end. This CDR3 region has 15 residues. Per the germline V gene, CDR1 is DFQATT and CDR2 is SNEGSKA (reference sequence). The CDR3 DNA sequence: TGCAGTGCTAGGGGCACCGGGACAGGGTTTAACGAGCAGTACTTC. Residues: CSARGTGTGFNEQYF.

This clonotype has only a few counts. The chain links TRBV20-1 to TRBJ2-5, with D maybe TRBD2 (6 bases). The DNA end favors TRBJ2-7, so the J call may be wrong. Germline CDR1 and CDR2: DFQATT and SNEGSKA (reference sequence). The CDR3 has 14 amino acids. CDR3 coding DNA: TGCAGTGCTGCCCGCGGGTCGGGGGTCCACGAGCAGTACTTC. This encodes CSAARGSGVHEQYF.

This clonotype was detected only a few times. The chain recombines TRBV11-2 with TRBJ1-2, with D hard to call. Germline CDR1 and CDR2: SGHAT and FQNNGV. The CDR3 is 12 residues long. Trimming cost V 8 bases and J 7 bases, with 14 bases left between them. The CDR3 sequence: CASRRASGGYTF. The CDR3 nucleotides are TGTGCCAGCCGACGGGCTTCGGGTGGCTACACCTTC.

There are a few counts of this clonotype. The chain joins TRBV7-8 to TRBJ2-5, with D maybe TRBD2 (5 bases). Per germline, CDR1 SGHVS and CDR2 FQNEAQ. The ends were cut back, 2 bases at V and 3 bases at J, with 10 bases in the middle. There are 14 residues in the CDR3. The CDR3 protein is CASSLTPSKETQYF. The CDR3 DNA is TGTGCCAGCAGCTTAACCCCTAGCAAAGAGACCCAGTACTTC.

The chain recombines TRBV6-1 with TRBJ2-7; no clear D gene. V lost 2 bases and J 2 bases, leaving 7 bases between the germline ends. The CDR3 loop spans 13 amino acids. Looked up from germline, CDR1 is MNHNS and CDR2 is SASEGT. In DNA form, the CDR3 reads TGTGCCAGCAGTGAATTTCAGCCCTACGAGCAGTACTTC. It is translated as CASSEFQPYEQYF.

The V and J genes are TRBV7-2 and TRBJ1-6, with D perhaps matching TRBD1 (6 bases). This CDR3 is built from 12 residues. Per germline, CDR1 SGHTA and CDR2 FQGNSA. V shed 3 bases and J shed 13 bases, with 10 bases lying between them. CDR3: CASSFGGPPLHF. The CDR3 DNA follows: TGTGCCAGCAGCTTTGGGGGGCCGCCCCTCCACTTT.

This clonotype appeared a single time. The chain joins TRBV20-1 to TRBJ1-1; D not resolved. V gave up 0 bases and J gave up 5 bases, with 13 bases separating them. Germline V gives CDR1 DFQATT, CDR2 SNEGSKA (reference sequence). This CDR3 is 14 amino acids long. The CDR3 DNA follows: TGCAGTGCTAGAGATCCCCGGGATTTTACTGAAGCTTTCTTT. Protein product: CSARDPRDFTEAFF.

There are a few counts of this clonotype. The chain combines TRBV6-1 with TRBJ1-6; 9 bases fit TRBD1. Germline V gene data show CDR1 as MNHNS and CDR2 as SASEGT. V was pared by 8 bases and J by 10 bases, with 9 bases of the junction left unmatched. The CDR3 has 14 residues. The CDR3, as DNA: TGTGCCAGCCTAGACGGGACAGGGAACTCACCCCTCCACTTT. Amino acid sequence: CASLDGTGNSPLHF.

The gene calls are TRBV20-1 and TRBJ1-2; TRBD1 aligns across 9 bases. There are 14 residues in the CDR3. The germline CDR1 and CDR2 sequences are DFQATT and SNEGSKA (reference sequence). Germline trimming cut 3 bases from V and 4 bases from J; bases unmatched to any gene: 6. The CDR3 is CSARTGGDSYGYTF. The CDR3 DNA sequence: TGCAGTGCTAGGACAGGGGGGGACAGCTATGGCTACACCTTC.

The chain links TRBV24-1 to TRBJ2-3, with unresolved D. The germline V gene encodes CDR1 KGHDR and CDR2 SFDVKD. V was shortened by 3 bases and J by 1 base, with 7 bases between the two germline ends. The CDR3 loop spans 14 amino acids. CDR3 in DNA: TGTGCCACCAGTGATCAAATCGGCACAGATACGCAGTATTTT. It specifies CATSDQIGTDTQYF.

The V gene is TRBV7-2, the J gene TRBJ2-7, with D perhaps given as TRBD1 or TRBD2 (5 bases each). The J call may not be correct, given that the DNA end is closer to TRBJ2-5. Germline lookup yields CDR1 SGHTA and CDR2 FQGNSA. The CDR3 runs to 15 residues. CDR3: CASSLAEGRLGTQYF. The CDR3 DNA sequence: TGTGCCAGCAGCTTAGCCGAGGGACGTTTGGGGACCCAGTACTTC.

V is TRBV10-3 and J is TRBJ2-1, with a possible D match to TRBD1 (7 bases). This CDR3 has 13 residues. Trimming took 0 bases from V and 9 from J, leaving 9 bases between them. Germline assignment: CDR1 ENHRY and CDR2 SYGVKD. The CDR3 DNA sequence: TGTGCCATCAGTGAGTCCCAGGGGGGTGAGCAGTTCTTC. Its protein product is CAISESQGGEQFF.

The sample holds a few counts of this clonotype. The chain couples TRBV12-3 or TRBV12-4 to TRBJ2-1; TRBD2 matches 11 bases. V lost 6 bases and J lost 6; bases outside the gene matches: 4. There are 14 residues in the CDR3. CDR3 DNA sequence: TGTGCCAGCAGCCCGGGACTAGCGGCCAATGAGCAGTTCTTC. Amino acid sequence: CASSPGLAANEQFF.

The genes are TRBV5-1 and TRBJ2-1; 8 bases agree with TRBD1. Germline CDR1 is SGHRS and CDR2 is YFSETQ. J lost 4 bases, V lost 0 bases, and 6 bases had no gene match. The CDR3 has 16 residues. For the CDR3, the DNA is TGCGCCAGCAGCTTGGGGACCCGGGACAGGTACAATGAGCAGTTCTTC. Amino acid sequence: CASSLGTRDRYNEQFF.

The rearrangement links TRBV7-2 to TRBJ2-5, with TRBD2 matching 8 bases. Germline values: CDR1 SGHTA, CDR2 FQGNSA. The trim removed 5 bases at V and 5 bases at J, leaving 7 bases unmatched. The CDR3 loop spans 14 amino acids. CDR3 DNA sequence: TGTGCCAGCAGCCCGGGAGGGATAGGCGAGACCCAGTACTTC. It translates to CASSPGGIGETQYF. Combining the CDR3 with reference TRBV7-2 and TRBJ2-5 gives the whole variable domain GAGVSQSPSNKVTEKGKDVELRCDPISGHTALYWYRQSLGQGLEFLIYFQGNSAPDKSGLPSDRFSAERTGGSVSTLTIQRTQQEDSAVYLCASSPGGIGETQYFGPGTRLLVL.

V gene TRBV4-1 combines with J gene TRBJ1-5; D gene unclear. Trimming left V 2 bases short and J 4 bases short, with 9 bases between. The CDR3 runs 14 residues. The germline V gene has CDR1 MGHRA and CDR2 YSYEKL. CDR3 bases: TGCGCCAGCAGCCAAAGACCTTTAAATCAGCCCCAGCATTTT. It yields the protein CASSQRPLNQPQHF.

The genes are TRBV15 and TRBJ2-1; 9 bases are shared with TRBD2. Germline trimming cut 1 base from V and 9 bases from J; bases unmatched to any gene: 7. The germline CDR1 and CDR2 sequences are LNHNV and YYDKDF (reference sequence). CDR3 size: 15 residues. The CDR3 protein is CATSRGGGGATEQFF. The CDR3 DNA reads TGTGCCACCAGCAGAGGGGGCGGGGGGGCTACTGAGCAGTTCTTC.

This clonotype showed up many times. This rearrangement joins TRBV10-2 to TRBJ1-2; D is unclear. The V end lost 3 bases, the J end lost 3 bases, and 8 bases lay between the germline ends. The CDR3 loop spans 13 amino acids. Germline V lookup: CDR1 WSHSY, CDR2 SAAADI. CDR3 bases: TGCGCCAGCAGTGACAACGGCGACTATGGCTACACCTTC. Translated, it gives CASSDNGDYGYTF.

This clonotype was counted between two and nine times. The chain joins TRBV11-2 to TRBJ1-4; D perhaps matches TRBD1 (6 bases). Trimming pared 0 bases from V and 6 bases from J, leaving 14 bases between. Germline CDR1 SGHAT, CDR2 FQNNGV. This CDR3 region has 16 residues. Written as DNA, the CDR3 is TGTGCCAGCAGCTTAGATCTAAGCAGGGGTGATGAAAAACTGTTTTTT. Protein sequence: CASSLDLSRGDEKLFF.

This clonotype was detected only a few times. V and J are TRBV6-6 and TRBJ2-3; 8 bases are a match to TRBD1. Germline V CDR1 and CDR2: MNHNY, SVGAGI (reference sequence). J gave up 5 bases and V 5 bases, and 3 bases lay outside the gene matches. This CDR3 is 13 amino acids long. In nucleotides, the CDR3 is TGTGCCAGCAGTCCTGGACAGGGAGATACGCAGTATTTT. Its protein is CASSPGQGDTQYF.

This clonotype has a handful of counts. The CDR3 loop is CASSLGGGWPINSPLHF. The CDR3 DNA is TGTGCCAGCAGCTTAGGAGGCGGGTGGCCCATTAATTCACCCCTCCACTTT. The chain is built from TRBV7-9 and TRBJ1-6; D remains unclear. CDR3 size: 17 residues. With 1 base removed from V and 6 bases from J, the gap between germline ends came to 16 bases. CDR1 is SEHNR and CDR2 is FQNEAQ in the germline V gene (reference sequence).

This clonotype has just a few counts. The chain couples TRBV20-1 to TRBJ2-1, with D perhaps given as TRBD1 or TRBD2 (5 bases each). Trimming stripped 3 bases from V and 3 bases from J, with 15 bases between. Germline V gene data show CDR1 as DFQATT and CDR2 as SNEGSKA (reference sequence). The CDR3 consists of 15 residues. The DNA of the CDR3 is TGCAGTGCTAGGCCTCAGGGAGAGTTCTACAATGAGCAGTTCTTC. As protein: CSARPQGEFYNEQFF.

This chain links TRBV7-2 with TRBJ2-3; 7 positions agree with TRBD2. V trimming: 4 bases; J trimming: 1 base; junction bases outside the gene matches: 5. Looked up from germline, CDR1 is SGHTA and CDR2 is FQGNSA. The CDR3 runs 15 residues. CDR3 residues: CASSWRLAGTDTQYF. CDR3 DNA sequence: TGTGCCAGCAGCTGGAGACTAGCTGGCACAGATACGCAGTATTTT.

The rearrangement joins TRBV9 to TRBJ1-2; 7 bases map to TRBD1. Per the germline V gene, CDR1 is SGDLS and CDR2 is YYNGEE. CDR3 length: 18 residues. The ends lost 3 bases at V and 4 bases at J; junction bases unmatched: 18. The CDR3 sequence: CASSASITGELFPYGYTF. The CDR3 DNA reads TGTGCCAGCAGCGCCTCCATAACAGGGGAACTGTTCCCCTATGGCTACACCTTC.

The rearrangement joins TRBV5-6 to TRBJ1-2; TRBD1 matches 7 bases. The CDR3 sequence is 15 residues long. Germline-derived CDR1 and CDR2 are SGHDT and YYEEEE. The V gene end was trimmed by 2 bases and the J gene end by 2 bases; junction bases not matched to a gene: 6. CDR3 in DNA: TGTGCCAGCAGCTTTCACAGGGGCGAAAACTATGGCTACACCTTC. This codes for CASSFHRGENYGYTF.